This passage covers 20 T cell receptor beta chains from one sample sequenced in a study of siplizumab effects on memory and regulatory T cells. TCRdb's copy holds only in-frame clones and misses some; the assay was immunoSEQ multiplex PCR. The sample holds 60,000 to 70,000 clones; 80% to 90% are singletons and the top ten take 1.7%. The specimen sequenced was Tregs sorted from blood. These receptors all stem from a human donor in good health.

Written as DNA, the CDR3 is TGCGCCAGCAGTATTGGGGTAGCAGGGGCCAACGTCCTGACTTTC. Amino acid sequence: CASSIGVAGANVLTF. The genes are TRBV5-1 and TRBJ2-6; D ambiguous. Trimming stripped 5 bases from V and 4 bases from J, with 13 bases between. Germline CDR1 and CDR2: SGHRS and YFSETQ. The CDR3 runs to 15 residues.

V usage is TRBV5-1 and J usage is TRBJ2-1; the match to TRBD2 covers 7 bases. Germline CDR1 and CDR2: SGHRS and YFSETQ. V lost 0 bases to trimming and J lost 0 bases; unmatched junction nucleotides: 6. The CDR3 runs 17 residues. The CDR3 is CASSLVAGGSSYNEQFF. For the CDR3, the DNA is TGCGCCAGCAGCTTGGTAGCGGGCGGGAGCTCCTACAATGAGCAGTTCTTC.

The chain carries TRBV21-1 and TRBJ2-7. TRBV21-1 is termed a pseudogene. CDR3 size: 13 residues. CDR3 in DNA: TGTGCCAGCAGGGGGGGCGTCCCTGGTGAGCAGTACTTC. Encoded protein: CASRGGVPGEQYF.

CDR3 in amino acids: CASSLGLGGVREQFF. In DNA form, the CDR3 reads TGTGCCAGTAGCCTCGGACTAGGAGGGGTGCGGGAGCAGTTCTTC. The rearrangement links TRBV19 to TRBJ2-1; 7 nucleotides agree with TRBD2. V lost 6 bases, J lost 10 bases, and 15 bases stayed unmatched. The CDR3 has 15 residues. Germline CDR1 reads LNHDA; CDR2 reads SQIVND (reference sequence).

The chain employs TRBV5-5 and TRBJ1-1; D is unresolved. Trimming pared 3 bases from V and 6 bases from J, leaving 12 bases between. CDR1 and CDR2 (germline): SGHKS, YYEKEE (reference sequence). The CDR3 is made up of 13 amino acids. The CDR3, as DNA: TGTGCCAGCAGCTCTACGGTTGGGGCTGAAGCTTTCTTT. It codes for CASSSTVGAEAFF.

The chain couples TRBV7-8 to TRBJ1-2, with 7 bases matching TRBD1. Germline values: CDR1 SGHVS, CDR2 FQNEAQ. Unmatched junction bases numbered 25, after V lost 4 bases and J lost 5 bases. This CDR3 has 20 amino acids. The CDR3 DNA reads TGTGCCAGCAGCTCCCCTAGGGTGGGCACCGGGACAGACTTGATATATGGCTACACCTTC. This sequence encodes CASSSPRVGTGTDLIYGYTF.

The chain couples TRBV6-6 to TRBJ2-5; TRBD2 matches 11 bases. There are 14 residues in the CDR3. Per germline, CDR1 MNHNY and CDR2 SVGAGI (reference sequence). V was pared by 10 bases and J by 5 bases, with 9 bases of the junction left unmatched. The CDR3 region has the DNA TGTGCCACCAACCCGACTAGCGGGAAGGAGACCCAGTACTTC. The encoded protein is CATNPTSGKETQYF.

Turning to this clone: At one boundary the junction diverges from the germline segment, which might be a read error. This sequence joins TRBV5-1 and TRBJ1-1, with D maybe TRBD1 (6 bases). Germline V gene sequence: CDR1 SGHRS, CDR2 YFSETQ. The CDR3 is made up of 16 amino acids. In DNA, the CDR3 is TGCGCCAGCAGGTTGGTGAAAGGGGGTGGGAACACTGAAGCTTTCTTT. Translating it yields CASRLVKGGGNTEAFF.

V and J are TRBV7-8 and TRBJ2-1, with D maybe TRBD2 (6 bases). Between the trimmed V and J ends, which lost 0 bases and 9 bases, there was a span of 15 bases. The CDR3 has 15 amino acids. The germline gives CDR1 SGHVS, CDR2 FQNEAQ. The CDR3 is CASSLARKGGGEQFF. The CDR3 coding sequence is TGTGCCAGCAGCTTAGCCAGAAAGGGAGGCGGTGAGCAGTTCTTC.

The chain joins TRBV19 to TRBJ1-2, with D unclear. The CDR3 loop spans 13 amino acids. V was trimmed by 3 bases and J by 2 bases, leaving 7 bases between them. CDR1 LNHDA and CDR2 SQIVND come from the germline V gene (reference sequence). The CDR3 DNA is TGTGCCAGTAGTATCGTCACAAACTATGGCTACACCTTC. It yields the protein CASSIVTNYGYTF. Full variable domain (remainder filled in from reference TRBV19 and TRBJ1-2): DGGITQSPKYLFRKEGQNVTLSCEQNLNHDAMYWYRQDPGQGLRLIYYSQIVNDFQKGDIAEGYSVSREKKESFPLTVTSAQKNPTAFYLCASSIVTNYGYTFGSGTRLTVV.

V and J are TRBV6-4 and TRBJ1-1; no definite D call. From germline, CDR1 is MRHNA and CDR2 SNTAGT. V lost 7 bases and J 1 base, leaving 16 bases between the germline ends. This CDR3 has 15 amino acids. CDR3 sequence reads: CASKSVEGSNTEAFF. For the CDR3, the DNA is TGTGCCAGCAAGTCGGTTGAGGGTTCGAACACTGAAGCTTTCTTT.

This clone was picked up one time. The chain links TRBV30 to TRBJ1-2, with 7 nucleotides matching TRBD1. This CDR3 has 14 residues. Germline V gene sequence: CDR1 GTSNPN, CDR2 SVGIG (reference sequence). Unmatched junction bases numbered 9, after V lost 4 bases and J lost 4 bases. The CDR3 loop is CAWNPTGYGYGYTF. The CDR3 DNA sequence: TGTGCCTGGAATCCGACAGGGTACGGCTATGGCTACACCTTC.

This clone turned up a few times. V gene TRBV19 combines with J gene TRBJ1-4, with no clear D. V was trimmed by 4 bases and J by 5 bases, leaving 5 bases between them. The CDR3 runs to 12 residues. Germline V gene lookup returns CDR1 LNHDA and CDR2 SQIVND (reference sequence). The CDR3 is CASSRQNEKLFF. Written as DNA, the CDR3 is TGTGCCAGTAGTAGACAAAATGAAAAACTGTTTTTT.

The chain uses TRBV19 and TRBJ1-1; D unresolved. Germline CDR1 and CDR2: LNHDA and SQIVND (reference sequence). The CDR3 runs to 13 residues. Deletions cut 3 bases from V and 5 bases from J, with 10 bases between. In DNA form, the CDR3 reads TGTGCCAGTAGTATCCGCCAGAAAACTGAAGCTTTCTTT. Encoded protein: CASSIRQKTEAFF.

This chain connects TRBV19 to TRBJ2-1, with TRBD1 matching 8 bases. V was pared by 5 bases and J by 6 bases, with 9 bases of the junction left unmatched. Germline V CDR1 and CDR2: LNHDA, SQIVND (reference sequence). CDR3 length: 15 residues. CDR3 nucleotide sequence: TGTGCCAGTAGTTTTGCCGGGACAGGTATCAATGAGCAGTTCTTC. This gives the protein CASSFAGTGINEQFF.

About this clone itself: It is likely a read error, because the conserved phenylalanine at the end of the CDR3 is missing. The DNA is left out, because the CDR3 cannot be placed on it with certainty; the CDR3 is given as TCRdb lists it. The rearrangement links TRBV2 to TRBJ1-6. The germline V gene has CDR1 SNHLY and CDR2 FYNNEI. The CDR3 is 12 amino acids in total, end residues counted. CDR3 in amino acids: CASSEDPTSRVY.

The chain couples TRBV4-3 to TRBJ1-4; TRBD1 agrees at 8 bases. The germline gives CDR1 LGHNA, CDR2 YSLEER. This CDR3 is 16 amino acids long. J was trimmed by 8 bases and V by 3 bases; bases with no gene match: 11. This chain's CDR3 is CASSQKFGQGYEKLFF. CDR3 coding DNA: TGCGCCAGCAGCCAGAAGTTCGGACAGGGTTACGAAAAACTGTTTTTT.

Concerning this clone itself: The same CDR3 arises from other DNA sequences in this sample as well. The chain is built from TRBV29-1 and TRBJ1-3; D is undetermined. Germline loops: CDR1 SQVTM, CDR2 ANQGSEA. There are 11 residues in the CDR3. V was shortened by 3 bases and J by 0 bases, with 0 bases between the two germline ends. This chain's CDR3 is CSVDSGNTIYF. DNA of the CDR3: TGCAGCGTTGACTCTGGAAACACCATATATTTT.

This chain uses TRBV4-2 with TRBJ2-1; 13 bases fit TRBD2. Germline V gene lookup returns CDR1 LGHNA and CDR2 YNFKEQ. V dropped 3 bases and J dropped 6; count of bases not matched to a gene: 5. The CDR3 has 16 residues. As DNA, the CDR3 is TGTGCCAGCAGCCAGATATGGACTAGCGGGGGCAATGAGCAGTTCTTC. Translated, it gives CASSQIWTSGGNEQFF.

The rearrangement links TRBV19 to TRBJ1-5; D gene uncertain. Germline-derived CDR1 and CDR2 are LNHDA and SQIVND (reference sequence). The CDR3 runs 13 residues. V gave up 3 bases and J gave up 7 bases, with 10 bases separating them. This CDR3 reads CASSMGREQPQHF. The CDR3 DNA follows: TGTGCCAGTAGTATGGGGAGGGAACAGCCCCAGCATTTT.